The present TCR beta chain was sequenced within a study of cytomegalovirus exposure and HLA in healthy donors (dated 2017 in TCRdb). In the study overall: An earlier analysis of some 550 of the donors reported approximately 300 Gb of sequence data and some 120 million unique TCR beta sequences from some 180 million T cells. An earlier analysis of fewer than 750 of the donors used high-throughput TCR beta sequencing to judge whether each TCR beta V gene segment behaved as functional or pseudogenic. The genetic ancestry cluster associated with self-reported Caucasian donors included around four fifths of the 300 to 450 genotyped donors. An early release that covered approximately 600 HLA-typed donors contained approximately 300 gigabases of sequencing data and about 93 million unique TCR sequences. Five DR-DQ haplotypes were handled as single units for association and clustering because linkage in the cohort was strong. The study combined high-throughput TCR immunosequencing, statistical association of individual TCRs with disease status, and machine learning to predict cytomegalovirus infection status. Rather than drawing on any new phenotypic data, the later analysis identified candidate immune exposures from TCR beta sequences and the way those sequences occurred across donors. In a later genetic analysis, genome-wide SNP genotypes for about three fifths of the roughly 670 donors were used, and that subset was treated as a discovery cohort. The number of typed donors differed by locus: about 629-630 for A, B, C, DRB1 and DQB1; approximately 530 for DQA1; approximately 600 for DPA1; and some 450 for DPB1. Along with the roughly 670-subject first cohort, a separate validation cohort of over a hundred different subjects was used. Every discovery cohort repertoire had been produced on one sequencing platform. The study was designed to test whether signatures of past pathogen exposure could be identified by cataloging public T cell receptors. HLA typing included class I and class II loci at four-digit resolution. The T cell repertoires of around 670 subjects were profiled by immunosequencing and related to cytomegalovirus serostatus. On average, around 230,000 unique TCR beta nucleotide sequences were sequenced per donor among a few hundred genotyped donors of the cohort, with 15% to 20% of those sequences being non-productive. Alongside the repertoire data, information on donor age, sex, ethnicity and CMV serostatus was compiled. In a later analysis, previously published TCR beta repertoires from 500 to 750 donors were re-analyzed and high-resolution HLA genotyping was added so that TCR occurrence patterns could be studied.

The library was made by the immunoSEQ multiplex PCR assay. A mixture of 60 forward primers for TCR Vbeta segments and 13 reverse primers for TCR Jbeta segments was used in the multiplex PCR. The CDR3 region of rearranged TCR beta genes was amplified from genomic DNA by a multiplex PCR assay. On the Illumina HiSeq System, the amplified TCR beta libraries were sequenced as 87-base-pair reads. The authors' analysis ran thus. A later analysis counted tens of millions of unique TCR beta chains across the 550 to 700 repertoires, and around 9.9 million of these chains were shared by at least two donors. Raw reads were error-corrected and collapsed into unique sequences with a nearest-neighbor algorithm that merged closely related sequences to remove PCR and sequencing errors. To assign V, D and J gene segments, CDR3 sequences were aligned to IMGT reference sequences. For a sequence to be retained, a match of at least six nucleotides to both a V gene segment and a J gene segment was required. Rearrangements were called productive when the CDR3 lacked stop codons and stayed in frame with V and J; all others were non-productive. Following IMGT convention, CDR3 was defined as the stretch from the second conserved V-encoded cysteine to the conserved J-encoded phenylalanine. Sequences without an unambiguous match to a single V gene segment were excluded from the earlier analysis of several hundred of the donors. An earlier analysis of just under 600 of the donors called V segments functional above 56.7% productive rearrangements and segregating when the between-donor standard deviation exceeded 5%. A statistical classification framework was developed to diagnose cytomegalovirus status using the catalog of TCR beta chain sequences. A later analysis assigned V and J genes by comparing TCR nucleotide sequences with IMGT/GENE-DB human TR gene sequences. A later analysis assigned CDR3 sequences and most-parsimonious VDJ recombination scenarios with the TCRdist pipeline. In a later analysis, each TCR beta chain was defined by its CDR3 amino acid sequence together with its V-gene family, and reads lacking a unique V-gene family were excluded. A later analysis removed 450 to 600 highly shared, low-generation-probability nucleotide sequences to deal with suspected cross-contamination and a sequencing artifact. In a later analysis, a clonal expansion index was calculated for each public chain from normalized within-repertoire ranks of inferred template counts. Generation probabilities in a later analysis came from a VDJ recombination model fitted to out-of-frame rearrangements, and those results were checked against IGoR. In a later analysis, hypergeometric tests were used to score TCR-TCR, TCR-HLA and TCR-CMV co-occurrence, with a repertoire-size bias correction applied to TCR pairs. To estimate false discovery rates, a later analysis permuted the HLA or CMV assignments 20 times. A later analysis grouped co-occurring TCRs with DBSCAN, adding TCRdist sequence similarity when clustering within HLA-allele-positive subsets. For co-occurrence clustering, repertoires with fewer than 30,000 or more than 120,000 public chains were excluded, along with five or six repertoires with anomalous nucleotide sharing. The clones in this table, taken by TCRdb from immuneACCESS, are in-frame only. Not every clone is retained; where verified, under half of the shortfall comes from an unresolved V gene, and the cause of the rest is unknown. The V and J calls and clone size are taken from that table; D and trimming were inferred from the DNA. The sample table holds about 160,000 clones, of which 70% to 85% were seen once. The ten largest clones represent more than 3.5% of the sample.

In total, just over 650 healthy bone marrow donors made up the cohort. All cohort members were sampled while nominally healthy, although unrecorded immune exposures were likely present. The donor was CMV seropositive and was included in the group of some 290 seropositive cohort members. Each donor provided a peripheral blood sample, and peripheral blood mononuclear cells were used for TCR beta sequencing. The Qiagen DNeasy Blood Extraction Kit was used to extract genomic DNA from the blood cell samples. In its sample, this clone was seen a few times. Its cognate antigen has yet to be identified. No base qualities exist here, and no much larger clone lies one base off it. V is clipped by 5 bases and J by 3 bases, and the sequence between their germline boundaries is 17 bases long. CDR1 SGHTA and CDR2 FQGTGA are derived from the germline V gene. Taken from cysteine to phenylalanine, the CDR3 has 15 residues. Solely the CDR3 DNA is kept, with 45 bases framed from the first base.

Here is what the overall study found, with its caveats: A later genetic analysis reported fewer N-insertions in productive TCRs among donors in an Asian-associated ancestry cluster than the roughly 720-donor mean. In both the original and validation cohorts, the classifier was reported to diagnose cytomegalovirus status with high specificity and sensitivity. Most TCR sequences were seen in very few donors, while some public TCRs were found in many individuals. According to a later analysis, parvovirus B19, influenza, CMV and Epstein-Barr virus appeared linked to several top co-occurrence clusters. When HLA alleles, especially DR and DQ, strongly co-occurred, attributing TCR associations to individual alleles was difficult. In a later analysis, 16,951 TCR beta sequences were associated with specific HLA alleles at a false discovery rate of 0.05. In this cohort, only TCR beta chains were sequenced, and detectable features were limited by the absence of alpha or paired-chain data. Linkage disequilibrium might explain the correlated functional status among segregating V segments, but an unknown experimental factor could not be ruled out. Three of the identified cytomegalovirus-associated TCR beta chains were confirmed in vitro to be specific for cytomegalovirus antigens. The authors suggested that the approach could potentially be extended to other disease states and immunological phenotypes. Some IMGT-functional V segments, including TRBV6-2 and TRBV6-3, could not be told apart with the 87-base-pair reads, so those segments were excluded. HLA typing was unavailable for some donors at each locus, so association tests used only the typed subset. An association between a missense DCLRE1C variant and V-gene and J-gene trimming of TCR beta chains was found in a later genetic analysis and replicated in an independent cohort. Sequencing depth was assumed to be roughly uniform across donors in the presence/absence analyses, though that assumption may not hold. A later analysis found that HLA-associated TCR beta chains were more clonally expanded and had lower generation probabilities than equally common non-associated chains. A further reported finding was that TCR beta sequences accurately predicted the HLA-A and HLA-B alleles for most subjects in the first cohort. The earlier analysis of 587 of the donors excluded some 16 rarely observed V segments, including chromosome 9 orphons, because counts were too low. In an earlier analysis of approximately 590 of the donors, most TCR beta V segments were observed in productive rearrangements about 87% or about 30% of the time, broadly matching IMGT annotations. A later analysis found that TCR association rates varied across HLA loci, with DRB1 alleles showing the most associated TCRs and HLA-C alleles the fewest. The study gave a list of 150 to 200 TCR beta chains associated with cytomegalovirus. Most CMV-associated TCR beta chains appeared to be HLA-restricted in a later analysis, and the HLA associations seemed to be driven largely by CMV exposure. The only immune exposure information available for the cohort was CMV serostatus. A cluster of highly shared sequence variants was judged likely to represent a technical artifact of the sequencing pipeline.

Sequencing was performed on PBMCs. This sequence was found in a man between 25 and 39 years old in good health and CMV-seropositive. The chain is assembled from TRBV7-3 and TRBJ2-7; a tentative D match to TRBD2 spans 7 bases. The encoded CDR3 is CASSARGGPGYEQYF. The DNA sequence is as follows: TGTGCCAGCAGCGCGCGCGGGGGCCCGGGCTACGAGCAGTACTTC.